Here is one TCR beta chain with its context. One junction end disagrees with the germline gene, perhaps due to a read error. A second roughly 6 to 11 cycle PCR used barcoded and J-beta primers. TCRdb itself ran the 5' RACE reads through MiXCR, one entry per CDR3 protein. Here the sample spans 1.5 million to 2 million distinct CDR3 sequences, 35% to 50% being singletons. This entry is derived from a study of blood T cells in healthy people across ages. CDR3 length: 13 amino acids. Germline CDR1 reads SQVTM; CDR2 reads ANQGSEA. The study drew donors from healthy Caucasian individuals in Russia aged about 6 to 95.

The sample was blood. This TCR was sampled from a human donor in good health. This rearrangement joins TRBV29-1 to TRBJ2-3, with D possibly being TRBD1 or TRBD2 (6 bases each). The CDR3 DNA is TGCGGCGTTGATTGGGGGGCGGGTGATACGCAGTATTTT. It is translated as CGVDWGAGDTQYF.